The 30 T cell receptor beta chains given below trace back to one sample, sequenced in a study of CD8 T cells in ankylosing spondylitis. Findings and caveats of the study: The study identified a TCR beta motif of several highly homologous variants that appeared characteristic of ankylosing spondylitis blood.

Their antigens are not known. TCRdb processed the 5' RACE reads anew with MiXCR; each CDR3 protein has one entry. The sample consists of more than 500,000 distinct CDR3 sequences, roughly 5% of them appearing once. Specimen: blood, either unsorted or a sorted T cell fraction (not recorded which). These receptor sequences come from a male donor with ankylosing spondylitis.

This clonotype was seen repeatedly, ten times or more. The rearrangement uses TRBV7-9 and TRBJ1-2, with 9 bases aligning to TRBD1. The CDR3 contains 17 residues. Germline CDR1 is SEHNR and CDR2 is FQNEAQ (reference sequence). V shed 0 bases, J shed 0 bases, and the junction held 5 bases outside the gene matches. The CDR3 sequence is CASSLARGQGSNYGYTF. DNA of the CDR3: TGTGCCAGCAGCTTAGCGCGGGGACAGGGATCTAACTATGGCTACACCTTC.

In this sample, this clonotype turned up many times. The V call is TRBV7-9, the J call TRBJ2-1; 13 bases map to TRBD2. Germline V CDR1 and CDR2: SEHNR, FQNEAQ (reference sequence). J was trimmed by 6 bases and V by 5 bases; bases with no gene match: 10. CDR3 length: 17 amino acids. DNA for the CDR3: TGTGCCAGCAGCGAGGGACTAGCGGGACGCTGGGGCAATGAGCAGTTCTTC. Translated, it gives CASSEGLAGRWGNEQFF.

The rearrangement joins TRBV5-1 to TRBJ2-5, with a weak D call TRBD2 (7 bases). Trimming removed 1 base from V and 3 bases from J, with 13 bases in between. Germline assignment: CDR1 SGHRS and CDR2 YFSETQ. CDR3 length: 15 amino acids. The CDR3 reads CASSLLGGREETQYF. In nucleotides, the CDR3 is TGCGCCAGCAGCTTGCTCGGGGGGCGTGAAGAGACCCAGTACTTC.

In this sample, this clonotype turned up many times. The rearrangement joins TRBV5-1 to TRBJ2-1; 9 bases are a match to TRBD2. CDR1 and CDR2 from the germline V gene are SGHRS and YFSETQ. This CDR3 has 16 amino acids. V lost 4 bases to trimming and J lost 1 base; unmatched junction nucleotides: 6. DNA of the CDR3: TGCGCCAGCAGCACCGAGACTAGCGGTTCCTACAATGAGCAGTTCTTC. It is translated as CASSTETSGSYNEQFF.

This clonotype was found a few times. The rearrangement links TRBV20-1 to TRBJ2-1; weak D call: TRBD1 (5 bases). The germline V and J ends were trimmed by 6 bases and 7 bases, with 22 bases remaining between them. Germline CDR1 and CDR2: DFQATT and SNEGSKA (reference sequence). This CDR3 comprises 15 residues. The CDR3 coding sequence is TGCAGTGCACCTACCGGGTGGGGCCTCGCTAATGAGCAGTTCTTC. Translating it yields CSAPTGWGLANEQFF.

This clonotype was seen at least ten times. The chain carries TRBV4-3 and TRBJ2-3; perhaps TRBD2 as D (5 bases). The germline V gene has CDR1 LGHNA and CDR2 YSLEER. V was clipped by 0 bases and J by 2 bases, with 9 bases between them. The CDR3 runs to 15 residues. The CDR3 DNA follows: TGCGCCAGCAGCCAAGACCGACTACACACAGATACGCAGTATTTT. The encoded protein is CASSQDRLHTDTQYF.

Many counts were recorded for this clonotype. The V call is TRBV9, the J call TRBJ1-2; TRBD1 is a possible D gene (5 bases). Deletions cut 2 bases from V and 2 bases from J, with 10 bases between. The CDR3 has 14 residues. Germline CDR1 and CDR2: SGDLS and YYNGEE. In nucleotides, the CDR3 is TGTGCCAGCAGCGTCCAGACAGCGAACTATGGCTACACCTTC. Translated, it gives CASSVQTANYGYTF.

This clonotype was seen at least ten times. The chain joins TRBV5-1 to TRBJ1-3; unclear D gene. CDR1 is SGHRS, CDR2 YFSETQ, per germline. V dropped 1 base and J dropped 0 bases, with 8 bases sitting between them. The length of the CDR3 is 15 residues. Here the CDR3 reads CASSLSLTSGNTIYF. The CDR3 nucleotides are TGCGCCAGCAGCTTGTCCCTCACCTCTGGAAACACCATATATTTT.

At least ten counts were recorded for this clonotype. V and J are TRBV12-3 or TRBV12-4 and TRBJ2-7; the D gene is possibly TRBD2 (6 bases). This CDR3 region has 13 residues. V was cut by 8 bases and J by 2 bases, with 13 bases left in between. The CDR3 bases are TGTGCCAGCTCACGGGAGCCACCCTACGAGCAGTACTTC. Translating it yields CASSREPPYEQYF.

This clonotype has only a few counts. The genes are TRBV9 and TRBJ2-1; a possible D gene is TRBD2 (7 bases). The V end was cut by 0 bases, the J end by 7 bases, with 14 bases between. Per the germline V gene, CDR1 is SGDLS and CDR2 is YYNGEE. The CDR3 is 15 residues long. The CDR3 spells CASSVEGGGMNEQFF. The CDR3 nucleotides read TGTGCCAGCAGCGTAGAAGGGGGGGGCATGAATGAGCAGTTCTTC.

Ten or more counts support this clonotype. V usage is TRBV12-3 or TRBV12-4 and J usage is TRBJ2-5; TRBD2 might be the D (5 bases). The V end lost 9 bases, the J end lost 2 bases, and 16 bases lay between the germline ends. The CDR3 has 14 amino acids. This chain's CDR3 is CASASGRRQETQYF. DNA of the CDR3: TGTGCCAGTGCGAGCGGCAGGAGGCAAGAGACCCAGTACTTC.

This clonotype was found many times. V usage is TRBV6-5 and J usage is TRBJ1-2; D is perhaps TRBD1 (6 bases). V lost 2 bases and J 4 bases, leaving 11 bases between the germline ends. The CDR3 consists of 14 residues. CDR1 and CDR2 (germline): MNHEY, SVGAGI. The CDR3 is CASSYRGESYGYTF. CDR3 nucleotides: TGTGCCAGCAGTTACAGGGGGGAGTCCTATGGCTACACCTTC.

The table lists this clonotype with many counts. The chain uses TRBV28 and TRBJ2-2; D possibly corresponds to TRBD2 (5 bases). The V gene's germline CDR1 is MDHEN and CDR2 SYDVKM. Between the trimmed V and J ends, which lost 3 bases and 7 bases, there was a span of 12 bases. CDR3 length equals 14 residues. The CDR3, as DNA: TGTGCCAGCAGTTTCTACTGGGCGGGCGGGGAGCTGTTTTTT. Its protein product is CASSFYWAGGELFF.

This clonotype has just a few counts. Written as DNA, the CDR3 is TGTGCCACGGCAGGGCTCCTCGATGGCTATGGCTACACCTTC. Translating gives CATAGLLDGYGYTF. The chain employs TRBV11-2 and TRBJ1-2; TRBD1 might be the D (5 bases). This CDR3 has 14 amino acids. Trimming shortened V by 10 bases and J by 4 bases, and 19 bases separated the two germline ends. The V gene's germline CDR1 is SGHAT and CDR2 FQNNGV.

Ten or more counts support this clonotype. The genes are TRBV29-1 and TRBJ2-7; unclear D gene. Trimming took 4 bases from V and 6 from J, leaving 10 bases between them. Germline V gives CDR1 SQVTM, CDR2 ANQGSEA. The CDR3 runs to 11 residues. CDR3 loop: CSVGSRIEQYF. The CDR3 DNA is TGCAGCGTTGGAAGTCGGATCGAGCAGTACTTC.

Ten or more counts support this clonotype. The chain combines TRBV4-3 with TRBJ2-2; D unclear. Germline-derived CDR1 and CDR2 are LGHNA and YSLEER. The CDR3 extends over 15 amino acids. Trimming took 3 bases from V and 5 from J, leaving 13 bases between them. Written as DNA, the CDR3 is TGCGCCAGCAGCCAGGCCCCTATTTCTACCGGGGAGCTGTTTTTT. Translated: CASSQAPISTGELFF.

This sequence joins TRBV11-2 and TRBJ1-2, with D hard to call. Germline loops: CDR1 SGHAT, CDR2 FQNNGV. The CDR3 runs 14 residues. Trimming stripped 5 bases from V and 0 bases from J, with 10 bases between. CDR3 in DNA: TGTGCCAGCAGCCCAGGTAGAGCTAACTATGGCTACACCTTC. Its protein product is CASSPGRANYGYTF.

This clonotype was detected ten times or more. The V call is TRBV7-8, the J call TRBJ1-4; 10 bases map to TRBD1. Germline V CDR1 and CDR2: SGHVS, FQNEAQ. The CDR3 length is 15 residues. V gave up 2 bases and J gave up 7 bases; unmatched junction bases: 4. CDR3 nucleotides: TGTGCCAGCAGCTTACGGGACAGGGGTTTTGAAAAACTGTTTTTT. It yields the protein CASSLRDRGFEKLFF.

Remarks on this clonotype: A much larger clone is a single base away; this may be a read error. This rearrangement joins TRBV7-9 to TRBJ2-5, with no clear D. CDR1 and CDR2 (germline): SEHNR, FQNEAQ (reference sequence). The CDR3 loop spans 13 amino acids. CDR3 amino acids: CASSSLYQENQYF. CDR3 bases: TGTGCCAGCAGTTCTCTGTACCAAGAGAACCAGTACTTC.

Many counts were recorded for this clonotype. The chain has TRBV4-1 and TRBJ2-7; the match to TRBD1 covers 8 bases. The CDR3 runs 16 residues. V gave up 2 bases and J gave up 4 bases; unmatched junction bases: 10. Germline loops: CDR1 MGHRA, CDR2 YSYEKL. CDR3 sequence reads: CASSQPTTGAKYEQYF. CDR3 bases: TGCGCCAGCAGCCAACCCACGACAGGGGCAAAGTACGAGCAGTACTTC.

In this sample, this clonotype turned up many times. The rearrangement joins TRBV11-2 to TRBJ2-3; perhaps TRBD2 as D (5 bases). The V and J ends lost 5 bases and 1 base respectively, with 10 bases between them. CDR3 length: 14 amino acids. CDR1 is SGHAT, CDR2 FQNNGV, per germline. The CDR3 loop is CASSPGSGTDTQYF. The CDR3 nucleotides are TGTGCCAGCAGCCCGGGATCAGGCACAGATACGCAGTATTTT.

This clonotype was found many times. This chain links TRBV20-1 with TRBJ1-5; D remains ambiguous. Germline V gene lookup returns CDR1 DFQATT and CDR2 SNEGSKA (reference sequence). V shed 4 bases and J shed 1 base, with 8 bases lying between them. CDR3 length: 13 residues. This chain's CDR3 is CSATRDSNQPQHF. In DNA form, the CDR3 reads TGCAGTGCTACAAGAGACAGCAATCAGCCCCAGCATTTT.

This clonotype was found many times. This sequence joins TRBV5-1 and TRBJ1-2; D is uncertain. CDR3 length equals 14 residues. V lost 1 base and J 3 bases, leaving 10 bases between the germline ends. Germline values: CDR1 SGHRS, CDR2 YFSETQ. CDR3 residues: CASSLTAGDYGYTF. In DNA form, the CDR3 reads TGCGCCAGCAGCTTGACAGCAGGAGACTATGGCTACACCTTC.

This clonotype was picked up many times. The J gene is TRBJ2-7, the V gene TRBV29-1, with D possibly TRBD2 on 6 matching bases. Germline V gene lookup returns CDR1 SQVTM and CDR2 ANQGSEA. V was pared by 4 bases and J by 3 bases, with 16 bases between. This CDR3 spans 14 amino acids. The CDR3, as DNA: TGCAGCGTTGCCCGGGACTCCGCAATCTACGAGCAGTACTTC. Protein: CSVARDSAIYEQYF.

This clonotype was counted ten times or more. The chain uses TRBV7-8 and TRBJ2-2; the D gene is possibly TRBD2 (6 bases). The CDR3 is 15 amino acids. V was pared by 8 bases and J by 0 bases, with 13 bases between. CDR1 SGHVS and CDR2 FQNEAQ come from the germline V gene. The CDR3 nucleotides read TGTGCCAGCGTGGGAGGAACCTCGAACACCGGGGAGCTGTTTTTT. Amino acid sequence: CASVGGTSNTGELFF.

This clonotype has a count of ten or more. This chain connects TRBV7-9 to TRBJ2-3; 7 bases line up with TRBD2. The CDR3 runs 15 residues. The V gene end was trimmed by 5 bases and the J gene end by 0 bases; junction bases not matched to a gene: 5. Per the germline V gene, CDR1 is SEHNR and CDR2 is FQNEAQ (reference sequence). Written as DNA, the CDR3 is TGTGCCAGCAGCCCGCAGGGAGGGAGCACAGATACGCAGTATTTT. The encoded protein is CASSPQGGSTDTQYF.

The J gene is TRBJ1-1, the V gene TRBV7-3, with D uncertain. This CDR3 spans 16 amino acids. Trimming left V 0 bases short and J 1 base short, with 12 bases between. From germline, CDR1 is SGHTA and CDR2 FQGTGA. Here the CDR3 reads CASSLTVSGANTEAFF. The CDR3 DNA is TGTGCCAGCAGCTTAACGGTGTCAGGCGCGAACACTGAAGCTTTCTTT.

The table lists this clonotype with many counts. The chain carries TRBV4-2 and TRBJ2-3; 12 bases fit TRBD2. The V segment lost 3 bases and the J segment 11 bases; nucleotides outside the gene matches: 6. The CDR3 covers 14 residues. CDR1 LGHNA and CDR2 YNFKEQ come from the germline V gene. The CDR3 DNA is TGTGCCAGCAGCCACCCTAGCGGGAGGGAGAGGCAGTATTTT. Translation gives CASSHPSGRERQYF.

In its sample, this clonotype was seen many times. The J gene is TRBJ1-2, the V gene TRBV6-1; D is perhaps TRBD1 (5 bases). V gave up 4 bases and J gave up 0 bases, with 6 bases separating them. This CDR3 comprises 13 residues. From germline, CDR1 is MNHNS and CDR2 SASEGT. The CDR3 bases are TGTGCCAGCAGTGGACAGCCTAACTATGGCTACACCTTC. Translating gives CASSGQPNYGYTF.

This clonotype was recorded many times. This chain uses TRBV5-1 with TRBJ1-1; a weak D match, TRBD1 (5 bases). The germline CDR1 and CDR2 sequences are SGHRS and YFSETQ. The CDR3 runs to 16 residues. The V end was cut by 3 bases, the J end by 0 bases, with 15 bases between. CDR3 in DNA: TGCGCCAGCAGCTCCCCAAATGGGGGGGTGAACACTGAAGCTTTCTTT. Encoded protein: CASSSPNGGVNTEAFF. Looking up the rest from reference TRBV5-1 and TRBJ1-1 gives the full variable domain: KAGVTQTPRYLIKTRGQQVTLSCSPISGHRSVSWYQQTPGQGLQFLFEYFSETQRNKGNFPGRFSGRQFSNSRSEMNVSTLELGDSALYLCASSSPNGGVNTEAFFGQGTRLTVV.